This T cell receptor beta chain stems from a study of blood T cell repertoires in COVID-19. Authors' processing steps: Estimated nucleated cell counts came from reference gene primer amplification. Only in-frame clones appear in the TCRdb table, and some are missing; sequencing was by immunoSEQ multiplex PCR. V and J calls and clone size follow that table, whereas D and trimming were derived from the DNA. The repertoire holds about 270,000 clones, with 88% as singletons. Enrollees, roughly 18 to 95 years old, lived in 20 to 25 US areas. Clinical history reported by participants formed the basis on which cohorts were assigned. Germline V gene lookup returns CDR1 MNHEY and CDR2 SMNVEV (reference sequence). The length of the CDR3 is 18 residues. With V trimmed by 4 bases and J by 7 bases, 17 bases remained unmatched.

This clonotype was sampled from a woman younger than 45 who had recovered from COVID-19. The rearrangement links TRBV27 to TRBJ2-1; 9 bases are shared with TRBD1. Source material: PBMCs or T cells enriched from blood (not recorded which). The CDR3, as DNA: TGTGCCAGCAGTTGGACAGGGGACTTGATGGGAGCCGGAAATGAGCAGTTCTTC. Translating gives CASSWTGDLMGAGNEQFF.